The clone carrying this T cell receptor (beta chain) has at least ten counts. Trimming left V 3 bases short and J 5 bases short, with 10 bases between. CDR3 length: 13 amino acids. Germline CDR1 is MNHEY and CDR2 is SVGAGI. The sample is drawn from a study of T cells in Graves' hyperthyroidism and ophthalmopathy. From RNA transcripts, TCR beta CDR3 regions were amplified. The HTBI primer set drove a first-round RT-PCR of the TCR CDR3. One entry per CDR3 protein, called by TCRdb with MiXCR from the multiplex PCR reads. The repertoire includes roughly 240,000 distinct CDR3 sequences, 16% of them detected once, and around 30% sits in the top ten.

Sequences were obtained from blood. The TCR was taken from a woman younger than 35 with Graves' ophthalmopathy. This chain links TRBV6-5 with TRBJ2-5; D not certain. This chain's CDR3 is CASSYGSGETQYF. The CDR3 nucleotides are TGTGCCAGCAGTTATGGTAGTGGGGAGACCCAGTACTTC.